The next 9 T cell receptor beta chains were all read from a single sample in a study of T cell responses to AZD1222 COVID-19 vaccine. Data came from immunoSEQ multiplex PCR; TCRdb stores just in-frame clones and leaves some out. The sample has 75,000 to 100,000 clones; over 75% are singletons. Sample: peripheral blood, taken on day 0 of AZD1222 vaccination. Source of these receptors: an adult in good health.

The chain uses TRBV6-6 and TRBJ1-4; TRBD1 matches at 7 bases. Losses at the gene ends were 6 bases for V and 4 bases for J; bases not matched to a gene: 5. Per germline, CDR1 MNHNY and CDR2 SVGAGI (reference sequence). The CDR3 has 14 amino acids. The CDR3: CASRMTGLNEKLFF. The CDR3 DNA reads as TGTGCCAGCAGAATGACAGGGCTTAATGAAAAACTGTTTTTT.

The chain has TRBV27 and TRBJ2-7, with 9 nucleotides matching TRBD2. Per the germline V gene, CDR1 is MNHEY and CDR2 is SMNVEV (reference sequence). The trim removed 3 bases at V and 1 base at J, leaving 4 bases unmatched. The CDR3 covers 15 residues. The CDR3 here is CASSFGAGGSYEQYF. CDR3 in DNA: TGTGCCAGCAGTTTCGGAGCGGGAGGATCCTACGAGCAGTACTTC.

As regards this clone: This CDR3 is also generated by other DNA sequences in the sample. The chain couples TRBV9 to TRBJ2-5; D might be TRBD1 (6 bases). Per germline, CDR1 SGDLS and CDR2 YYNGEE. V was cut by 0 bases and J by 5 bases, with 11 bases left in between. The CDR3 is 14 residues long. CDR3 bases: TGTGCCAGCAGCGTAGGCGGCAGGGGCGAGACCCAGTACTTC. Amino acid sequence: CASSVGGRGETQYF.

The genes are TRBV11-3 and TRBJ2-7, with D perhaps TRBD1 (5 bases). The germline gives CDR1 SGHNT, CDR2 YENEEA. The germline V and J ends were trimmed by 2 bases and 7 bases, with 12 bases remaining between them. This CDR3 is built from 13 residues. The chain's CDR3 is CASSLNRGGEQYF. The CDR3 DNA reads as TGTGCCAGCAGCTTAAATAGGGGCGGTGAGCAGTACTTC.

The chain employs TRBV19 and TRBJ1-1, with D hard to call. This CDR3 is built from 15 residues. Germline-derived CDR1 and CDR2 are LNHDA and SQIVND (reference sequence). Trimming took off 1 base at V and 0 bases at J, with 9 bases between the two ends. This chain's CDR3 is CASSIAPEMNTEAFF. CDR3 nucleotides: TGTGCCAGTAGTATAGCACCAGAGATGAACACTGAAGCTTTCTTT.

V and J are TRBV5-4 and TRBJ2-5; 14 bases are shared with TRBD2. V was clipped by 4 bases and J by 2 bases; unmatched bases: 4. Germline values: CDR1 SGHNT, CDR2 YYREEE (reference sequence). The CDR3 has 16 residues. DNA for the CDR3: TGTGCCAGCAGCAGGGGGACTAGCGGGAGTCAAGAGACCCAGTACTTC. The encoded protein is CASSRGTSGSQETQYF.

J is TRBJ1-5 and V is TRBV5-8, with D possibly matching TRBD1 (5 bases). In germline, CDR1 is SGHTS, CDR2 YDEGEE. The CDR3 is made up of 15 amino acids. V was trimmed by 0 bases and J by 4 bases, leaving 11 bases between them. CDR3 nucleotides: TGTGCCAGCAGCTTGGTCGAGGGGAGTAATCAGCCCCAGCATTTT. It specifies CASSLVEGSNQPQHF.

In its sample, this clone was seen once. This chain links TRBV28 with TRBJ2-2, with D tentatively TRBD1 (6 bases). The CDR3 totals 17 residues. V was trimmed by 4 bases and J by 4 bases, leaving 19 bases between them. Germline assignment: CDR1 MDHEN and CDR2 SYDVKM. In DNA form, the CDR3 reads TGTGCCAGCAGTTCCACCGCCCACAGGGTGGGCACCGGGGAGCTGTTTTTT. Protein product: CASSSTAHRVGTGELFF.

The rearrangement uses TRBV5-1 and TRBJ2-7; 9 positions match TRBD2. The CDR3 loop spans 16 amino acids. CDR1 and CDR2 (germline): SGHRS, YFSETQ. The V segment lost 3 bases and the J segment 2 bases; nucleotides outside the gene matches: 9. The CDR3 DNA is TGCGCCAGCAGCTCGGATATAGCGGGAGCCACCTACGAGCAGTACTTC. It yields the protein CASSSDIAGATYEQYF.